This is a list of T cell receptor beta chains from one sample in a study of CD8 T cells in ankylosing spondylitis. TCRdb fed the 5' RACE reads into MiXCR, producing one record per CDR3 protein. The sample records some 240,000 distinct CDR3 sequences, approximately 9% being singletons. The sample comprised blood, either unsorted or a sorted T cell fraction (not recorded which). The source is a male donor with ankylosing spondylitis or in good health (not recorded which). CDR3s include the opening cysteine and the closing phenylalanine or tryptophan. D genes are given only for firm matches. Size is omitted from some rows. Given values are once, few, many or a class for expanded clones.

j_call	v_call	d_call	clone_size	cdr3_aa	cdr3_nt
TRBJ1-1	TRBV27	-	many	CASSFSGVTEAFF	TGTGCCAGCAGTTTCTCCGGCGTAACTGAAGCTTTCTTT
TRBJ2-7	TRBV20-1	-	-	CSARMGDAYEQYF	TGCAGTGCTAGAATGGGGGATGCCTACGAGCAGTACTTC
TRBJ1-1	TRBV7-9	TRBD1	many	CASSIVQGAGTEAFF	TGTGCCAGCAGCATCGTACAGGGGGCGGGCACTGAAGCTTTCTTT
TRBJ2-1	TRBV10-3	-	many	CAISGQSYNEQFF	TGTGCCATCAGTGGACAGTCCTACAATGAGCAGTTCTTC
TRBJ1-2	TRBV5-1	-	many	CASSLEGTPNYGYTF	TGCGCCAGCAGCTTGGAAGGGACCCCCAACTATGGCTACACCTTC
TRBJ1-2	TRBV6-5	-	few	CASSYSSSAYYGYTF	TGTGCCAGCAGTTACTCATCCAGTGCTTACTATGGCTACACCTTC
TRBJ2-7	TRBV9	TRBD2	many	CASSLGEGPYEQYF	TGTGCCAGCAGCCTAGGGGAGGGTCCCTACGAGCAGTACTTC
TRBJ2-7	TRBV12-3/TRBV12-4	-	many	CASRREPYEQYF	TGTGCCAGCAGACGGGAGCCCTACGAGCAGTACTTC
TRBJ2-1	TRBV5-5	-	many	CASSLAVSSYNEQFF	TGTGCCAGCTCGTTAGCCGTGAGCTCCTACAATGAGCAGTTCTTC
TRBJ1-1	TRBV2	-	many	CASSRSMNTEAFF	TGTGCCAGCAGCAGGTCAATGAACACTGAAGCTTTCTTT
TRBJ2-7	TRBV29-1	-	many	CSVEVRLGEQYF	TGCAGCGTTGAAGTACGACTCGGGGAGCAGTACTTC
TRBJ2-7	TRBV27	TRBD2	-	CAHLGLAKDEQYF	TGTGCCCATCTAGGACTAGCGAAGGACGAGCAGTACTTC
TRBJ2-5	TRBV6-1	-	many	CASSEGVGKETQYF	TGTGCCAGCAGTGAAGGGGTAGGGAAAGAGACCCAGTACTTC
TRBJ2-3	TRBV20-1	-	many	CSASVPGRIDTQYF	TGCAGTGCCTCCGTCCCGGGGCGAATAGATACGCAGTATTTT
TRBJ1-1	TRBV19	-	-	CASSMEGRTEAFF	TGTGCCAGTAGTATGGAGGGTAGGACTGAAGCTTTCTTT
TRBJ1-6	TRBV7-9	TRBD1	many	CASSVRDRLNSPLHF	TGTGCCAGCAGCGTTCGGGACAGACTTAATTCACCCCTCCACTTT
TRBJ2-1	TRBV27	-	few	CASSLHPGGDNEQFF	TGTGCCAGCAGTTTACATCCCGGGGGAGACAATGAGCAGTTCTTC
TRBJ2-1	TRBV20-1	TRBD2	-	CCAKLGLAGGPHNEQFF	TGCTGTGCTAAACTAGGACTAGCGGGGGGGCCGCACAATGAGCAGTTCTTC
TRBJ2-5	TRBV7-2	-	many	CASSVQETQYF	TGTGCCAGCAGTGTACAAGAGACCCAGTACTTC
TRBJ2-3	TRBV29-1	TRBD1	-	CSVEGSALSTGASDTQYF	TGCAGCGTTGAAGGATCGGCGCTTTCGACAGGGGCATCGGATACGCAGTATTTT
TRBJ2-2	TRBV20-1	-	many	CSAQRQDRSTGELFF	TGCAGTGCCCAGAGGCAGGACCGATCCACCGGGGAGCTGTTTTTT
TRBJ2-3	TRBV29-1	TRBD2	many	CSVGHSGWEGLNTDTQYF	TGCAGCGTGGGCCATTCGGGATGGGAGGGCCTTAATACAGATACGCAGTATTTT
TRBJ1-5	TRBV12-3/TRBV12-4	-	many	CASSLGSGRAFYQPQHF	TGTGCCAGCAGTTTGGGTTCGGGACGGGCCTTCTATCAGCCCCAGCATTTT
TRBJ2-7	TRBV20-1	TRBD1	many	CSASEGAGEQYF	TGCAGTGCTAGTGAGGGGGCAGGCGAGCAGTACTTC